A single sample is the source of the 28 T cell receptor beta chains below, sequenced in a study of patients with pleural tuberculosis. A single record per CDR3 protein comes from TCRdb applying MiXCR to the reads. This sample has 40,000 to 55,000 distinct CDR3 sequences, with around 6.7% found just once. The receptor source for this set is a human donor with pleural tuberculosis.

This clonotype has a count of ten or more. The CDR3 DNA is TGTGCCAGCAGCTTAGTCTTTGCAGGGTCTGGGACCCAGTACTTC. It codes for CASSLVFAGSGTQYF. The chain combines TRBV11-2 with TRBJ2-5, with D maybe TRBD1 (5 bases). Deletions cut 1 base from V and 7 bases from J, with 16 bases between. Per germline, CDR1 SGHAT and CDR2 FQNNGV. The CDR3 consists of 15 residues.

The sample holds many counts of this clonotype. The genes are TRBV2 and TRBJ2-1; D may be TRBD1 or TRBD2 (5 bases each). This CDR3 spans 15 amino acids. Germline CDR1 SNHLY, CDR2 FYNNEI. Trimming shortened V by 7 bases and J by 5 bases, and 18 bases separated the two germline ends. DNA for the CDR3: TGTGCCAGCAACCGGAACTACCAGGGACACAATGAGCAGTTCTTC. Translated, it gives CASNRNYQGHNEQFF.

This clonotype was seen at least ten times. This chain uses TRBV6-1 with TRBJ2-7; D remains ambiguous. Germline values: CDR1 MNHNS, CDR2 SASEGT. This CDR3 has 15 amino acids. Trimming shortened V by 0 bases and J by 7 bases, and 16 bases separated the two germline ends. CDR3 coding DNA: TGTGCCAGCAGTGAAGCGCTTCTTTCTGGGGAAGAGCAGTACTTC. Its protein is CASSEALLSGEEQYF.

The J gene is TRBJ2-3, the V gene TRBV29-1; possibly TRBD1 for D (6 bases). From germline, CDR1 is SQVTM and CDR2 ANQGSEA. This CDR3 is built from 15 residues. V was clipped by 6 bases and J by 0 bases, with 16 bases between them. CDR3 region: CSVQTGLLSTDTQYF. The CDR3 nucleotides read TGCAGCGTACAGACAGGATTACTTAGCACAGATACGCAGTATTTT.

The V and J genes are TRBV2 and TRBJ2-3; the match to TRBD1 covers 9 bases. With V trimmed by 9 bases and J by 2 bases, 9 bases remained unmatched. CDR1 and CDR2 (germline): SNHLY, FYNNEI. CDR3 size: 15 residues. The CDR3 reads CARGGTGQSTDTQYF. In DNA, the CDR3 is TGTGCCAGGGGGGGGACAGGGCAATCCACAGATACGCAGTATTTT.

This clonotype was counted a few times. The rearrangement links TRBV5-1 to TRBJ2-1; 10 bases align to TRBD1. The CDR3 loop spans 15 amino acids. V shed 7 bases, J shed 2 bases, and the junction held 6 bases outside the gene matches. Per germline, CDR1 SGHRS and CDR2 YFSETQ. This CDR3 is CASASGTGAYNEQFF. The DNA for the CDR3 is TGCGCCAGCGCGAGCGGGACAGGGGCCTACAATGAGCAGTTCTTC.

The V gene is TRBV12-3 or TRBV12-4, the J gene TRBJ2-7; D unclear. This CDR3 spans 12 amino acids. V was shortened by 7 bases and J by 3 bases, with 10 bases between the two germline ends. The CDR3 DNA sequence: TGTGCCAGCACGAGCAGAATCTACGAGCAGTACGTC. Amino acid sequence: CASTSRIYEQYV.

This clonotype was counted at least ten times. The V and J genes are TRBV28 and TRBJ1-1; D perhaps matches TRBD1 (5 bases). V was cut by 3 bases and J by 1 base, with 15 bases left in between. Germline V CDR1 and CDR2: MDHEN, SYDVKM. This CDR3 has 16 amino acids. CDR3 nucleotides: TGTGCCAGCAGTTTCCGGATAGGGGCGAAGAACACTGAAGCTTTCTTT. It encodes CASSFRIGAKNTEAFF. Looking up the rest from reference TRBV28 and TRBJ1-1 gives the full variable domain: DVKVTQSSRYLVKRTGEKVFLECVQDMDHENMFWYRQDPGLGLRLIYFSYDVKMKEKGDIPEGYSVSREKKERFSLILESASTNQTSMYLCASSFRIGAKNTEAFFGQGTRLTVV.

This clonotype has at least ten counts. The gene calls are TRBV6-2 or TRBV6-3 and TRBJ2-3; TRBD2 aligns across 10 bases. From germline, CDR1 is MNHEY and CDR2 SVGEGT. This CDR3 spans 16 amino acids. V trimming: 0 bases; J trimming: 8 bases; junction bases outside the gene matches: 8. DNA of the CDR3: TGTGCCAGCAGTTACTCGTTAGCGGGAGGAAGGTTTACGCAGTATTTT. This sequence encodes CASSYSLAGGRFTQYF.

This clonotype was recorded at least ten times. The chain uses TRBV2 and TRBJ1-4; D not resolved. The germline gives CDR1 SNHLY, CDR2 FYNNEI. This CDR3 spans 14 amino acids. Trimming stripped 7 bases from V and 0 bases from J, with 9 bases between. The DNA for the CDR3 is TGTGCCAGCACCGACGGTCCAACTAATGAAAAACTGTTTTTT. Protein: CASTDGPTNEKLFF.

This clonotype was recorded at least ten times. The CDR3 loop is CASSPTTSVSSYEQYV. CDR3 nucleotides: TGTGCCAGCAGTCCCACTACTAGCGTCAGCTCCTACGAGCAGTACGTC. The chain employs TRBV12-3 or TRBV12-4 and TRBJ2-7; 7 bases fit TRBD2. Losses at the gene ends were 5 bases for V and 0 bases for J; bases not matched to a gene: 10. CDR3 size: 16 residues.

The chain carries TRBV11-1 and TRBJ2-7, with D possibly TRBD1 on 6 matching bases. This CDR3 is built from 12 residues. Germline loops: CDR1 SGHAT, CDR2 FQDESV (reference sequence). V lost 6 bases, J lost 3 bases, and 9 bases lay in between. CDR3 in amino acids: CASSGQSYEQYV. The CDR3 bases are TGTGCCAGCAGTGGACAGAGCTACGAGCAGTACGTC.

This clonotype was seen more than once but under ten times. V is TRBV19 and J is TRBJ2-5, with 7 bases that match TRBD2. Germline V lookup: CDR1 LNHDA, CDR2 SQIVND (reference sequence). V was pared by 8 bases and J by 3 bases, with 6 bases of the junction left unmatched. The CDR3 has 13 residues. The CDR3 here is CASRRLAEETQYF. The CDR3 nucleotides read TGTGCCAGTCGGCGACTAGCAGAAGAGACCCAGTACTTC.

This clonotype was detected ten times or more. The chain links TRBV18 to TRBJ2-1, with D unresolved. Trimming cost V 2 bases and J 2 bases, with 7 bases left between them. CDR1 is KGHSH, CDR2 LQKENI, per germline. The CDR3 covers 14 residues. The CDR3: CASSPTLTYNEQFF. DNA for the CDR3: TGTGCCAGCTCACCAACACTTACCTACAATGAGCAGTTCTTC.

This clonotype occurred many times. The rearrangement links TRBV27 to TRBJ2-1, with 8 bases identical to TRBD2. The CDR3 sequence is 14 residues long. V trimming: 6 bases; J trimming: 12 bases; junction bases outside the gene matches: 13. Germline V gene data show CDR1 as MNHEY and CDR2 as SMNVEV (reference sequence). CDR3 loop: CASRTPNAGGGQFF. CDR3 nucleotide sequence: TGTGCCAGCAGAACACCGAATGCGGGAGGAGGGCAGTTCTTC.

This clonotype was detected ten times or more. This chain links TRBV6-5 with TRBJ1-5, with D possibly being TRBD1 (5 bases). The CDR3 contains 13 residues. Trimming shortened V by 4 bases and J by 7 bases, and 11 bases separated the two germline ends. Germline lookup yields CDR1 MNHEY and CDR2 SVGAGI. This CDR3 reads CASSSTGEQPQHF. In DNA form, the CDR3 reads TGTGCCAGCAGTTCAACGGGGGAACAGCCCCAGCATTTT.

This clonotype was observed a few times. The chain uses TRBV24-1 and TRBJ2-1; no definite D call. V was trimmed by 7 bases and J by 7 bases, leaving 10 bases between them. The CDR3 covers 12 residues. CDR1 is KGHDR and CDR2 is SFDVKD in the germline V gene. The CDR3, as DNA: TGTGCCACCAGCCCCCTGACTAATGAGCAGTTCTTC. Amino acid sequence: CATSPLTNEQFF.

This clonotype was observed at least ten times. V usage is TRBV28 and J usage is TRBJ2-3; possible D gene TRBD2, 6 bases. The CDR3 is 17 residues long. CDR1 is MDHEN and CDR2 is SYDVKM in the germline V gene. Trimming took off 0 bases at V and 1 base at J, with 14 bases between the two ends. The CDR3 bases are TGTGCCAGCAGTTTATGCTACGGGACTTTTTGCACAGATACGCAGTATTTT. Its translation: CASSLCYGTFCTDTQYF.

This clonotype has more than one count but fewer than ten. The chain has TRBV6-1 and TRBJ2-2; D gene ambiguous. This CDR3 has 13 residues. Trimming shortened V by 6 bases and J by 7 bases, and 12 bases separated the two germline ends. CDR1 MNHNS and CDR2 SASEGT come from the germline V gene. The chain's CDR3 is CASSPSSSGELFF. As DNA, the CDR3 is TGTGCCAGCAGCCCGTCCTCTAGCGGGGAGCTGTTTTTT.

Details on this clonotype: A much larger clonotype is one base distant, so this may be a read error. V is TRBV10-2 and J is TRBJ2-7; D uncertain. Trimming removed 3 bases from V and 9 bases from J, with 6 bases in between. The CDR3 contains 10 residues. Germline-derived CDR1 and CDR2 are WSHSY and SAAADI. The CDR3 loop reads CASSDGGQYF. The CDR3 region has the DNA TGCGCCAGCAGTGACGGCGGGCAGTACTTC.

This chain's CDR3 is CASSLLSGAYNEQFF. The CDR3 DNA reads TGTGCCAGCAGTTTATTATCGGGGGCCTACAATGAGCAGTTCTTC. The chain is built from TRBV12-3 or TRBV12-4 and TRBJ2-1, with a tentative D call TRBD2 (6 bases). The CDR3 totals 15 residues. V lost 2 bases, J lost 2 bases, and 10 bases lay in between.

This clonotype was counted ten times or more. The chain joins TRBV11-2 to TRBJ2-1; D unresolved. There are 14 residues in the CDR3. V gave up 3 bases and J gave up 3 bases, with 9 bases separating them. Germline V CDR1 and CDR2: SGHAT, FQNNGV. This CDR3 reads CASSFLKGYNEQFF. In DNA, the CDR3 is TGTGCCAGCAGCTTCTTAAAAGGCTACAATGAGCAGTTCTTC.

This clonotype was picked up many times. This chain links TRBV12-3 or TRBV12-4 with TRBJ2-4; 7 positions match TRBD1. The junction had 12 bases not matched to a gene; V was cut back by 6 bases and J by 7 bases. CDR3 length: 15 amino acids. The CDR3 DNA is TGTGCCAGCAGATCCACAGGGGCGGAAACGAACATTCAGTACTTC. Translation: CASRSTGAETNIQYF.

This clonotype is labeled as medium-sized. V usage is TRBV4-2 and J usage is TRBJ2-1, with 9 positions matching TRBD1. Germline values: CDR1 LGHNA, CDR2 YNFKEQ. The V and J ends lost 4 bases and 5 bases, in that order; junction bases with no gene match: 12. CDR3 size: 17 residues. CDR3 sequence reads: CASSLVAGTGRDNEQFF. The CDR3, as DNA: TGTGCCAGCAGCCTTGTAGCCGGGACAGGGCGGGACAATGAGCAGTTCTTC.

The gene calls are TRBV10-3 and TRBJ2-7; D might be TRBD1 (6 bases). The ends were cut back, 0 bases at V and 4 bases at J, with 10 bases in the middle. Germline V lookup: CDR1 ENHRY, CDR2 SYGVKD. This CDR3 spans 14 amino acids. CDR3 sequence: CAISESWGQYEQYF. The CDR3 nucleotides read TGTGCCATCAGTGAGTCTTGGGGGCAGTACGAGCAGTACTTC.

The rearrangement uses TRBV29-1 and TRBJ2-1; perhaps TRBD1 as D (6 bases). Looked up from germline, CDR1 is SQVTM and CDR2 is ANQGSEA. Trimming removed 4 bases at V and 4 bases at J, with 11 bases between. This CDR3 has 13 residues. CDR3 protein: CSVVYRVYNEQFF. As DNA, the CDR3 is TGCAGCGTTGTCTACAGGGTTTACAATGAGCAGTTCTTC.

The chain combines TRBV3-1 with TRBJ2-2; D not resolved. V was trimmed by 3 bases and J by 6 bases, leaving 17 bases between them. This CDR3 contains 16 residues. Per the germline V gene, CDR1 is LGHDT and CDR2 is YNNKEL (reference sequence). CDR3 sequence (DNA): TGTGCCAGCAGCCACCCGGGTGGAACTATCTCCGGGGAGCTGTTTTTT. Its translation: CASSHPGGTISGELFF.

This clonotype has at least ten counts. At one end the junction does not follow the germline gene, possibly because of a read error. This chain uses TRBV6-2 or TRBV6-3 with TRBJ2-1; tentatively, D is TRBD2 (5 bases). CDR3 length equals 12 residues. CDR1 is MNHEY, CDR2 SVGEGT, per germline. CDR3 DNA sequence: TGTGCCAGCAGTTATGCCAACCGAGCGGCCCACTTC. Translation gives CASSYANRAAHF.